A selection of T cell receptor beta chains follows, all from one sample in a study of metastatic and nonmetastatic thyroid tumors. TCRdb reanalyzed the PCR reads via MiXCR. The sample includes roughly 4,600 clones, 20% to 25% of them seen just once. Sequencing was performed on tumor tissue. The receptors derive from a male donor with papillary thyroid cancer or a benign thyroid nodule (not recorded which). Some clones in this sample may be carry-over from other donors' samples. CDR3s include the opening cysteine and the closing phenylalanine or tryptophan. D genes are given only for firm matches. Some rows have no size entry. The others give once, few or many, or a class for an expanded clone.

d_call	clone_size	v_call	j_call	cdr3_aa	cdr3_nt
.	.	TRBV27	TRBJ2-7	CASSLVGSRSYEQYF	TGTGCCAGCAGCCTTGTGGGCTCCCGCTCCTACGAGCAGTACTTC
.	medium-sized	TRBV9	TRBJ2-3	CASSVSGVLDTQYF	TGTGCCAGCAGCGTCTCGGGAGTTCTAGATACGCAGTATTTT
TRBD1	few	TRBV19	TRBJ1-1	CASRPGQGIPEAFF	TGTGCCAGTAGGCCGGGACAGGGGATCCCTGAAGCTTTCTTT
.	.	TRBV30	TRBJ1-5	CAWSPLRFNQPQHF	TGTGCCTGGAGTCCTCTCAGGTTCAATCAGCCCCAGCATTTT
.	few	TRBV10-3	TRBJ1-2	CAISESPQRAYGYTF	TGTGCCATCAGTGAGTCCCCCCAACGGGCCTATGGCTACACCTTC
TRBD2	.	TRBV20-1	TRBJ2-1	CSATTPGLASEQFF	TGCAGTGCTACGACCCCGGGACTAGCGTCTGAGCAGTTCTTC
.	few	TRBV6-1	TRBJ2-7	CAGSESYGGNSGEQYF	TGTGCCGGCAGTGAATCGTATGGCGGGAACTCGGGAGAGCAGTACTTC
.	.	TRBV11-2	TRBJ2-2	CASSRGRDTNTGELFF	TGTGCCAGCAGCCGAGGCCGGGACACGAACACCGGGGAGCTGTTTTTT
TRBD1	.	TRBV18	TRBJ2-7	CASSSPGQGSYEQYF	TGTGCCAGCTCATCGCCGGGACAGGGGTCCTACGAGCAGTACTTC
.	.	TRBV6-1	TRBJ1-4	CASSELSGDWNEKLFF	TGTGCCAGCAGTGAATTATCGGGGGACTGGAATGAAAAACTGTTTTTT
.	medium-sized	TRBV24-1	TRBJ2-2	CATSDLGEAGELFF	TGTGCCACCAGTGATTTGGGGGAGGCCGGGGAGCTGTTTTTT
TRBD1	.	TRBV7-3	TRBJ2-2	CASSPGQGGGELFF	TGTGCCAGCAGCCCAGGACAGGGCGGCGGGGAGCTGTTTTTT
.	few	TRBV6-1	TRBJ2-5	CASSEAPGGQGQETQYF	TGTGCCAGCAGTGAAGCCCCAGGGGGGCAAGGACAAGAGACCCAGTACTTC
TRBD1	few	TRBV25-1	TRBJ2-3	CASSGRGSTDTQYF	TGTGCCAGCAGTGGCAGGGGGAGCACAGATACGCAGTATTTT
TRBD1	.	TRBV28	TRBJ2-3	CASSPPRDRVETDTQYF	TGTGCCAGCAGTCCGCCCCGGGACAGGGTTGAGACAGATACGCAGTATTTT
.	many	TRBV19	TRBJ2-3	CASSSLTLTDTQYF	TGTGCCAGTAGTTCACTAACGCTCACAGATACGCAGTATTTT
.	few	TRBV12-3/TRBV12-4	TRBJ1-1	CASSFGRGNTEAFF	TGTGCCAGCAGTTTCGGCAGGGGGAACACTGAAGCTTTCTTT
.	many	TRBV12-3/TRBV12-4	TRBJ1-4	CASSLSRVGEKLFF	TGTGCCAGCAGTTTGAGCAGGGTGGGAGAAAAACTGTTTTTT
.	many	TRBV6-6	TRBJ2-7	CASSYSRVEQYF	TGTGCCAGCAGTTACTCGAGGGTCGAGCAGTACTTC
TRBD1	many	TRBV12-3/TRBV12-4	TRBJ1-4	CASRVGTGPEKLFF	TGTGCCAGTCGAGTGGGGACAGGGCCTGAAAAACTGTTTTTT
.	.	TRBV28	TRBJ1-2	CASRPERGYTF	TGTGCCAGCAGACCCGAACGTGGCTACACCTTC
.	.	TRBV27	TRBJ1-5	CASSLGGAGNQPQHF	TGTGCCAGCAGTTTGGGGGGGGCAGGCAATCAGCCCCAGCATTTT
.	few	TRBV19	TRBJ1-1	CASFAVAGGTEAFF	TGTGCCAGTTTTGCAGTGGCGGGGGGCACTGAAGCTTTCTTT
.	many	TRBV12-3/TRBV12-4	TRBJ2-7	CASSLAQGILYEQYF	TGTGCCAGCAGTTTAGCACAGGGAATCCTCTACGAGCAGTACTTC
TRBD2	many	TRBV11-3	TRBJ2-3	CASSLGGDTQYF	TGTGCCAGCAGCTTGGGGGGGGATACGCAGTATTTT
.	few	TRBV28	TRBJ1-2	CASSFSAELGGYTF	TGTGCCAGCAGTTTTTCTGCCGAGCTCGGGGGCTACACCTTC
TRBD1	many	TRBV7-9	TRBJ1-2	CASSFDGTGGYGYTF	TGTGCCAGCAGCTTCGACGGGACAGGGGGGTATGGCTACACCTTC
.	few	TRBV5-4	TRBJ2-1	CAIEREDNEQFF	TGTGCCATAGAGAGGGAAGACAATGAGCAGTTCTTC
TRBD1	.	TRBV24-1	TRBJ2-2	CATSEGQGNTGELFF	TGTGCCACCAGTGAGGGACAGGGGAACACCGGGGAGCTGTTTTTT
TRBD2	many	TRBV11-3	TRBJ2-7	CASSLTSGSEQYF	TGTGCCAGCAGCTTAACTAGCGGGAGCGAGCAGTACTTC
TRBD1	few	TRBV6-2/TRBV6-3	TRBJ1-2	CASSYSDRGVYGYTF	TGTGCCAGCAGTTACTCAGACAGGGGCGTCTATGGCTACACCTTC
.	many	TRBV7-6	TRBJ2-7	CASSLEAPYEQYF	TGTGCCAGCAGCTTAGAGGCCCCCTACGAGCAGTACTTC
.	once	TRBV6-1	TRBJ1-1	CASSEYTEAFF	TGTGCCAGCAGTGAGTACACTGAAGCTTTCTTT
.	.	TRBV20-1	TRBJ2-3	CSAGSGVSTDTQYF	TGCAGTGCAGGCTCAGGGGTTAGCACAGATACGCAGTATTTT
.	many	TRBV6-4	TRBJ2-1	CASSDSGGTNNEQFF	TGTGCCAGCAGTGACTCAGGGGGAACTAACAATGAGCAGTTCTTC
.	many	TRBV7-2	TRBJ2-3	CASSRLTTDTQYF	TGTGCCAGCAGCCGTCTTACCACAGATACGCAGTATTTT
.	many	TRBV5-1	TRBJ2-6	CASKPGATGANVLTF	TGCGCCAGCAAACCAGGGGCTACGGGGGCCAACGTCCTGACTTTC
TRBD2	.	TRBV27	TRBJ2-1	CASSVLAGGSEQFF	TGTGCCAGCAGTGTCCTAGCGGGAGGTAGTGAGCAGTTCTTC
.	many	TRBV20-1	TRBJ2-7	CSARAPSSTGEQYF	TGCAGTGCTAGAGCCCCTAGTAGTACGGGCGAGCAGTACTTC
.	few	TRBV18	TRBJ2-3	CASSLREMGTDTQYF	TGTGCCAGCTCCCTCCGGGAGATGGGCACAGATACGCAGTATTTT